The text below deals with one T cell receptor beta chain. The sample comes from a study of T cell changes during pregnancy in multiple sclerosis. The V gene lost 0 bases and the J gene lost 6 bases, with 12 bases spanning the gap. Germline V lookup: CDR1 LNHNV, CDR2 YYDKDF (reference sequence). The CDR3 sequence is 15 residues long. The data were produced by immunoSEQ multiplex PCR, yet TCRdb's version contains in-frame clones alone and is incomplete. Here the sample spans around 66,000 clones, 90% to 95% being singletons. The chain employs TRBV15 and TRBJ2-1, with D tentatively TRBD1 (5 bases). The receptor was derived from a female donor in good health, enrolled as a control in a pregnancy study. The sample consisted of peripheral blood, taken in the third trimester of pregnancy. CDR3 protein: CATSREGDRGNEQFF. The CDR3 DNA is TGTGCCACCAGCAGAGAAGGGGATCGAGGCAATGAGCAGTTCTTC. The full variable domain, completed using reference TRBV15 and TRBJ2-1, is DAMVIQNPRYQVTQFGKPVTLSCSQTLNHNVMYWYQQKSSQAPKLLFHYYDKDFNNEADTPDNFQSRRPNTSFCFLDIRSPGLGDTAMYLCATSREGDRGNEQFFGPGTRLTVL.